This record covers a single TCR beta chain. As yet, its antigen is unknown. This sample was taken from a study of monozygotic twins with inflammatory bowel disease. Findings and caveats of the study: The authors found no support for a single strong IBD-associated signal or clonotype. Sharing of clonotypes with others was lower in IBD patients than in healthy twins, and this was especially so with disease activity. No separation of different T cell subtypes was possible.

cDNA encoding TCRalpha and TCRbeta underwent two nested PCRs of roughly 15 and 9 cycles, each of which was followed by bead purification. TCRdb reprocessed the 5' RACE reads and keeps a single row for each CDR3 protein, giving no DNA. Its table lists approximately 150,000 distinct CDR3 sequences. The CDR3 has 14 residues. The germline V gene has CDR1 MNHNS and CDR2 SASEGT. The specimen was blood. The V gene is TRBV6-1, the J gene TRBJ1-1; TCRdb indicates TRBD1, and absent DNA this call remains unverified. This TCR derives from a human donor with ulcerative colitis or Crohn's disease, or a healthy co-twin of an affected twin (not recorded which). The CDR3 here is CASWGAGRNTEAFF.